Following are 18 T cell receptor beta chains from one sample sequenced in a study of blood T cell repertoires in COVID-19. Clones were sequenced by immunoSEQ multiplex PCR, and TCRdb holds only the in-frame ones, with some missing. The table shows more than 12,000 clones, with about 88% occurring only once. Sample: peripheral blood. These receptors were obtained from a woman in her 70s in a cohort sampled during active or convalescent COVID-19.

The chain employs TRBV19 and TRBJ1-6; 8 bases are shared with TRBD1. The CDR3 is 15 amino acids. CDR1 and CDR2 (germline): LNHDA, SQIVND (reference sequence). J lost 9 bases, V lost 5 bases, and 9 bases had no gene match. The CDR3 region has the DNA TGTGCCAGTAGTCCGATAGACAGGGGCAGTTCACCCCTCCACTTT. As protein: CASSPIDRGSSPLHF. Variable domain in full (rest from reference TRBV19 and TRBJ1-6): DGGITQSPKYLFRKEGQNVTLSCEQNLNHDAMYWYRQDPGQGLRLIYYSQIVNDFQKGDIAEGYSVSREKKESFPLTVTSAQKNPTAFYLCASSPIDRGSSPLHFGNGTRLTVT.

CDR3 protein: CASSPRQGDYSYEQYF. DNA for the CDR3: TGTGCCAGCAGCCCTAGACAGGGGGACTACTCCTACGAGCAGTACTTC. V and J are TRBV5-5 and TRBJ2-7; 9 bases agree with TRBD1. Germline CDR1 SGHKS, CDR2 YYEKEE (reference sequence). Trimming took 4 bases from V and 0 from J; bases not matched to a gene: 8. This CDR3 spans 16 amino acids.

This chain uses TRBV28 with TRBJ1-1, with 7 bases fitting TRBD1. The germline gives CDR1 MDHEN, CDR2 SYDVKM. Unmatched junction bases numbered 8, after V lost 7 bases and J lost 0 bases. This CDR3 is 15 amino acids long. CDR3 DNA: TGTGCCAGCAACCTCGGGGGACAGTTGAACACTGAAGCTTTCTTT. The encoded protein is CASNLGGQLNTEAFF.

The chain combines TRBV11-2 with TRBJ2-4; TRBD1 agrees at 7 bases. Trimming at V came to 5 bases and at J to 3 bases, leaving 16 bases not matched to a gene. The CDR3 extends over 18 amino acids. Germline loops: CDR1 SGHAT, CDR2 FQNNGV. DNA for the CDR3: TGTGCCAGCAGCAATCTCGAGGGGGCGATTGACATCAAAAACATTCAGTACTTC. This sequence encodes CASSNLEGAIDIKNIQYF.

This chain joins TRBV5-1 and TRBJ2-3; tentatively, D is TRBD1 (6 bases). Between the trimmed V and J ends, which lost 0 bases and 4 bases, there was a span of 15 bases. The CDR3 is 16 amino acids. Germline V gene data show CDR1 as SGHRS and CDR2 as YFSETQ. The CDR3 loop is CASSLEGRGRADTQYF. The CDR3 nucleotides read TGCGCCAGCAGCTTGGAGGGCAGGGGAAGAGCAGATACGCAGTATTTT.

As DNA, the CDR3 is TGTGCCAGCAGCCAAAGGAGACAGGGGAAGGATGAAAAACTGTTTTTT. Residues: CASSQRRQGKDEKLFF. The chain couples TRBV7-9 to TRBJ1-4; TRBD1 aligns across 8 bases. The CDR3 runs 16 residues. Germline V gene data show CDR1 as SEHNR and CDR2 as FQNEAQ (reference sequence). The ends lost 5 bases at V and 6 bases at J; junction bases unmatched: 11.

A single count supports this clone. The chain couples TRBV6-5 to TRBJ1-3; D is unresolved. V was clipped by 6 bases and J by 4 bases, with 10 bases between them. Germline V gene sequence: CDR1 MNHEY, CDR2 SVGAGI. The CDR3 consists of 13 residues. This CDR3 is CASRSPGGNTIYF. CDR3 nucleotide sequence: TGTGCCAGCAGGTCCCCGGGGGGAAACACCATATATTTT.

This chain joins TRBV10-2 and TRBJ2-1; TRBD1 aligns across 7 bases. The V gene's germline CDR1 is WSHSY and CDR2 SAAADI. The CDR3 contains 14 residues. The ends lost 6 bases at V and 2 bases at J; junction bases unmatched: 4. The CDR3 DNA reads TGCGCCAGCAGACAGGGGTTCGCCTACAATGAGCAGTTCTTC. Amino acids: CASRQGFAYNEQFF.

Written as DNA, the CDR3 is TGCAGCGTAGCCTGGACAGATACGCAGTATTTT. Amino acids: CSVAWTDTQYF. The chain uses TRBV29-1 and TRBJ2-3; D is undetermined. CDR3 length: 11 residues. Trimming took 6 bases from V and 3 from J, leaving 7 bases between them. CDR1 and CDR2 from the germline V gene are SQVTM and ANQGSEA.

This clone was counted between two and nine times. The DNA for the CDR3 is TGCGCCAGCAGCTTGGGTATCGGTGTACATGAAAAACTGTTTTTT. Translation: CASSLGIGVHEKLFF. This sequence joins TRBV5-1 and TRBJ1-4; D not resolved. Germline CDR1 reads SGHRS; CDR2 reads YFSETQ. The CDR3 is 15 amino acids. V lost 0 bases, J lost 6 bases, and 12 bases lay in between.

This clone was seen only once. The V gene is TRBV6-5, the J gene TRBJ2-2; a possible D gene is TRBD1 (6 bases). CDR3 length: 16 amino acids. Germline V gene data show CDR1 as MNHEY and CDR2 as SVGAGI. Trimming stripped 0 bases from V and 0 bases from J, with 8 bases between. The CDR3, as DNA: TGTGCCAGCAGTTACTCCCAGGGGACGAACACCGGGGAGCTGTTTTTT. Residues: CASSYSQGTNTGELFF.

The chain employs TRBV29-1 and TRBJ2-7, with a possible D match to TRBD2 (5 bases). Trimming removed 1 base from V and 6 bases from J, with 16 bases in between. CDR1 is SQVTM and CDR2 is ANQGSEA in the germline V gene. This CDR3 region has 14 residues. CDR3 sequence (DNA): TGCAGCGTTGAAGTCGTAAGCGGAGTAGGCGAGCAGTACTTC. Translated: CSVEVVSGVGEQYF.

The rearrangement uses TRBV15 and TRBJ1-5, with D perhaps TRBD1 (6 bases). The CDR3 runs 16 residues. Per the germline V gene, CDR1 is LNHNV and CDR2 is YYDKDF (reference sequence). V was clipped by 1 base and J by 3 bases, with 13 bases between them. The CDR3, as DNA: TGTGCCACCAGCAGAGGATTGACAGGCTCCAATCAGCCCCAGCATTTT. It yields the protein CATSRGLTGSNQPQHF.

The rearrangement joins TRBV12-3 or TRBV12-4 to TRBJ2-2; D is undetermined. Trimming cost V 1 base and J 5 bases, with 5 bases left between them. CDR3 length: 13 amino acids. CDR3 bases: TGTGCCAGCAGTTTAGTCAGGACCGGGGAGCTGTTTTTT. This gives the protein CASSLVRTGELFF.

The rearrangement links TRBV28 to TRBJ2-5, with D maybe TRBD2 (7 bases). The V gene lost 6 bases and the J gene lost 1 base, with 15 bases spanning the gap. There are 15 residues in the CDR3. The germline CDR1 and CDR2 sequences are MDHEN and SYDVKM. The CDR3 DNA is TGTGCCAGCAGAGAAGGCGGGGGCCTCCAAGAGACCCAGTACTTC. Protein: CASREGGGLQETQYF.

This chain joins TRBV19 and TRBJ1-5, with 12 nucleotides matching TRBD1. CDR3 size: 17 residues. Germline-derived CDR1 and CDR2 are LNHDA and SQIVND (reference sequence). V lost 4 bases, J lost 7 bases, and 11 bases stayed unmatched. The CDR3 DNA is TGTGCCAGTAGTAACCGGGACAGGGGGCGAGGTGACCAGCCCCAGCATTTT. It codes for CASSNRDRGRGDQPQHF.

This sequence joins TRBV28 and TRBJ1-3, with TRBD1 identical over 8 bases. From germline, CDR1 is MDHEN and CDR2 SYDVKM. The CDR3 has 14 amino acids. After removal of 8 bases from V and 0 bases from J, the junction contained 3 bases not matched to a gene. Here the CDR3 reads CASEGQGSGNTIYF. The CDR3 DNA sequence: TGTGCCAGCGAAGGACAGGGCTCTGGAAACACCATATATTTT.

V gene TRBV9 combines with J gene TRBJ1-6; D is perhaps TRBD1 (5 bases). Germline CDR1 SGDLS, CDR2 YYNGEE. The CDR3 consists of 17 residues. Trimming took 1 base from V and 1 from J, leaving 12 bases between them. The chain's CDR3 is CASSVREGDSYNSPLHF. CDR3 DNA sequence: TGTGCCAGCAGCGTAAGGGAAGGGGATTCCTATAATTCACCCCTCCACTTT.